These 14 T cell receptor beta chains share one sample of origin, sequenced in a study of sequential checkpoint blockade in melanoma. Sequenced by immunoSEQ multiplex PCR; TCRdb stores in-frame clones only, minus some. The sample records approximately 5,600 clones, 20% to 30% being singletons. Indicated treatment: randomized to nivolumab then ipilimumab (arm A) or the reverse (arm B). Specimen: tumor tissue (inferred from file names), collected from a patient given nivolumab and ipilimumab in sequence. The receptor set was obtained from a human donor with melanoma.

This clone was seen a few times. The gene calls are TRBV23-1 and TRBJ2-5, with D possibly TRBD2 on 5 matching bases. TRBV23-1 is recorded as an ORF, its role being uncertain. The CDR3 spans 13 residues. Trimming cost V 6 bases and J 2 bases, with 10 bases left between them. CDR3 DNA sequence: TGCGCCAGCAGCTTAGGGAGACAAGAGACCCAGTACTTC. It encodes CASSLGRQETQYF.

This clone counts as medium-sized. The chain has TRBV6-8 and TRBJ2-7, with 7 bases lining up with TRBD1. Germline V gene data show CDR1 as MNHGY and CDR2 as SAAAGT. Unmatched junction bases numbered 10, after V lost 6 bases and J lost 5 bases. The CDR3 extends over 14 amino acids. This chain's CDR3 is CASSVGDRRDEQYF. Written as DNA, the CDR3 is TGTGCCAGCAGCGTGGGGGACAGAAGGGACGAGCAGTACTTC.

V is TRBV5-1 and J is TRBJ2-7; 9 nucleotides align to TRBD2. Germline V gene lookup returns CDR1 SGHRS and CDR2 YFSETQ. Unmatched junction bases numbered 8, after V lost 4 bases and J lost 0 bases. CDR3 length: 16 amino acids. This CDR3 reads CASSPVAGGPSYEQYF. CDR3 coding DNA: TGCGCCAGCAGCCCGGTCGCGGGAGGGCCCTCCTACGAGCAGTACTTC.

The chain is built from TRBV6-8 and TRBJ2-3; 8 bases are a match to TRBD1. The CDR3 length is 16 residues. The germline CDR1 and CDR2 sequences are MNHGY and SAAAGT. V was clipped by 5 bases and J by 1 base; unmatched bases: 8. DNA for the CDR3: TGTGCCAGCAGTGAGATACCGGGACAGGGCACAGATACGCAGTATTTT. It codes for CASSEIPGQGTDTQYF.

The V and J genes are TRBV19 and TRBJ1-1, with 10 bases that match TRBD1. This CDR3 contains 17 residues. Germline V gives CDR1 LNHDA, CDR2 SQIVND (reference sequence). Trimming removed 7 bases from V and 5 bases from J; junction bases left unmatched: 16. CDR3 residues: CASTPIPLDRGRTEAFF. CDR3 bases: TGTGCCAGTACCCCTATACCCCTCGACAGGGGGCGGACTGAAGCTTTCTTT.

This clone has at least ten counts. This chain uses TRBV7-6 with TRBJ2-2, with a weak D call TRBD2 (6 bases). CDR1 SGHVS and CDR2 FNYEAQ come from the germline V gene. The CDR3 totals 17 residues. The V gene lost 1 base and the J gene lost 3 bases, with 15 bases spanning the gap. CDR3 sequence (DNA): TGTGCCAGCAGCTTAGTATTCGGGGGATTGGACACCGGGGAGCTGTTTTTT. Translating it yields CASSLVFGGLDTGELFF.

The rearrangement uses TRBV19 and TRBJ2-3; D call uncertain. Germline values: CDR1 LNHDA, CDR2 SQIVND (reference sequence). The CDR3 is 15 residues long. The ends were cut back, 7 bases at V and 2 bases at J, with 16 bases in the middle. DNA for the CDR3: TGTGCCAGTACTAAGTCGTCCCGAGACACAGATACGCAGTATTTT. Its translation is CASTKSSRDTDTQYF.

This clone was found many times. The chain employs TRBV11-3 and TRBJ1-1; TRBD1 matches at 7 bases. The J segment lost 1 base and the V segment lost 5 bases, leaving 7 bases of the junction unmatched. Germline V gene data show CDR1 as SGHNT and CDR2 as YENEEA. The CDR3 sequence is 15 residues long. The CDR3 region has the DNA TGTGCCAGCAGCGACCGACAGGGCCGGAACACTGAAGCTTTCTTT. Amino acids: CASSDRQGRNTEAFF.

The chain uses TRBV5-1 and TRBJ2-6; D unclear. Germline V lookup: CDR1 SGHRS, CDR2 YFSETQ. The CDR3 spans 15 residues. Trimming took 1 base from V and 0 from J, leaving 5 bases between them. The DNA for the CDR3 is TGCGCCAGCAGCTTGCAGAGCTCTGGGGCCAACGTCCTGACTTTC. It specifies CASSLQSSGANVLTF. The variable domain in full, completed from reference TRBV5-1 and TRBJ2-6, reads KAGVTQTPRYLIKTRGQQVTLSCSPISGHRSVSWYQQTPGQGLQFLFEYFSETQRNKGNFPGRFSGRQFSNSRSEMNVSTLELGDSALYLCASSLQSSGANVLTFGAGSRLTVL.

Only a few counts were recorded for this clone. This chain links TRBV29-1 with TRBJ1-1; D may be TRBD1 (5 bases). From germline, CDR1 is SQVTM and CDR2 ANQGSEA. This CDR3 is 13 amino acids long. Trimming shortened V by 3 bases and J by 0 bases, and 8 bases separated the two germline ends. The CDR3 loop is CSVERGLNTEAFF. The CDR3 DNA is TGCAGCGTTGAGAGGGGTCTGAACACTGAAGCTTTCTTT.

V and J are TRBV19 and TRBJ2-2; 7 positions match TRBD2. This CDR3 spans 16 amino acids. V trimming: 3 bases; J trimming: 1 base; junction bases outside the gene matches: 5. Looked up from germline, CDR1 is LNHDA and CDR2 is SQIVND (reference sequence). In DNA form, the CDR3 reads TGTGCCAGTAGTATTCTGACTAGCTGGAACACCGGGGAGCTGTTTTTT. Translation gives CASSILTSWNTGELFF.

V usage is TRBV11-3 and J usage is TRBJ1-3, with D uncertain. Germline CDR1 reads SGHNT; CDR2 reads YENEEA. The CDR3 contains 15 residues. Trimming left V 1 base short and J 4 bases short, with 11 bases between. DNA for the CDR3: TGTGCCAGCAGCTTAGTGGGTTTCGGGGGAAACACCATATATTTT. Translation: CASSLVGFGGNTIYF.

The rearrangement joins TRBV5-1 to TRBJ2-2; 10 bases are shared with TRBD1. V lost 3 bases, J lost 3 bases, and 8 bases stayed unmatched. CDR1 SGHRS and CDR2 YFSETQ come from the germline V gene. The CDR3 sequence is 17 residues long. Here the CDR3 reads CASSSRTGGAYTGELFF. As DNA, the CDR3 is TGCGCCAGCAGCTCCCGGACAGGGGGAGCTTACACCGGGGAGCTGTTTTTT.

This clone was counted a few times. The chain employs TRBV28 and TRBJ2-3; D is ambiguous. CDR3 length: 14 residues. Trimming stripped 3 bases from V and 1 base from J, with 8 bases between. Germline V gene data show CDR1 as MDHEN and CDR2 as SYDVKM. The CDR3 sequence: CASSFLSGTDTQYF. CDR3 nucleotide sequence: TGTGCCAGCAGTTTTCTAAGCGGCACAGATACGCAGTATTTT.